This T cell receptor (beta chain) was sequenced in a study of blood T cell repertoires in COVID-19. Between the trimmed V and J ends, which lost 1 base and 7 bases, there was a span of 13 bases. This CDR3 has 15 residues. The germline CDR1 and CDR2 sequences are SEHNR and FQNEAQ (reference sequence). In the authors' methods: For nucleated cells, counts were estimated from reference gene primer amplification. Profiled with immunoSEQ multiplex PCR; TCRdb holds only in-frame clones, not every one. V and J calls and clone size are copied from that table; D and trimming were computed from the DNA. The data show about 160,000 clones, with about four fifths seen just once and more than 2% held by the top ten.

This TCR came from a man between 65 and 85 years old with acute or convalescent COVID-19. Specimen: peripheral blood. The chain recombines TRBV7-9 with TRBJ2-2, with a weak D call TRBD1 (5 bases). CDR3 nucleotide sequence: TGTGCCAGCAGCTTAGGGACGACCCAGGGCGGGGAGCTGTTTTTT. Translating gives CASSLGTTQGGELFF.